The clone carrying this T cell receptor beta chain was detected only a few times. This sample stems from a study of blood T cell repertoires in COVID-19. Profiling relied on immunoSEQ multiplex PCR, and the TCRdb table lists in-frame clones only, not all of them. This table has 300,000 to 400,000 clones, 88% appearing once. The CDR3 length is 17 residues. Per the germline V gene, CDR1 is SGHKS and CDR2 is YYEKEE (reference sequence). Between the trimmed V and J ends, which lost 2 bases and 9 bases, there was a span of 21 bases. The chain has TRBV5-5 and TRBJ1-6; weak D call: TRBD1 (6 bases). The sample consisted of peripheral blood. This receptor was taken from a woman aged 25 to 39 with COVID-19, enrolled during active disease. Written as DNA, the CDR3 is TGTGCCAGCAGCTTTCCTGACGACGGGACACTTCTTTCACCCCTCCACTTT. It yields the protein CASSFPDDGTLLSPLHF.